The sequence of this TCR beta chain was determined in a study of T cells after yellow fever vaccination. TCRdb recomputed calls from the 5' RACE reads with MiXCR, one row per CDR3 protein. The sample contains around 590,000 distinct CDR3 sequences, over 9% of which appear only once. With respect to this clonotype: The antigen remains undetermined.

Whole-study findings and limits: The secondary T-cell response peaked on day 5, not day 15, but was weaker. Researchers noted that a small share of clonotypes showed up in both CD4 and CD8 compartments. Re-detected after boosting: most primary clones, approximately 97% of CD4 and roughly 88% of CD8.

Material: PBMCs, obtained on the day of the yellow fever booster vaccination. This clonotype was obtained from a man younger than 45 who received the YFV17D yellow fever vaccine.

CDR3 DNA: TGCGCCAGCAGCTTGGAGCGTGGGGACACCCAGACCTTAAACAATGAGCAGTTCTTC. Translating gives CASSLERGDTQTLNNEQFF. This chain connects TRBV5-1 to TRBJ2-1; a possible D gene is TRBD1 (6 bases). This CDR3 region has 19 residues. CDR1 SGHRS and CDR2 YFSETQ come from the germline V gene. Trimming took 0 bases from V and 5 from J, leaving 24 bases between them.